Included here is one TCR beta chain sequence, with context. Its antigen is not known. Stated time point: cycle 4 day 1 (C4D1), after more than five weeks of nivolumab. Every single patient, without exception, relapsed after autologous stem cell transplantation, and brentuximab vedotin exposure varied. This record comes from a study of PD-1 blockade in classical Hodgkin lymphoma. Study-wide results and limits: Complete responders' baseline diversity resembled that of newly diagnosed patients. There was a significant rise in CD4+ TCR diversity by C4D1, with no such rise for CD8+. Among the patients, those starting nivolumab under 1 year after ASCT were excluded.

The CDR3 loop spans 15 amino acids. Germline values: CDR1 SGHTA, CDR2 FQGTGA. Trimming at V came to 2 bases and at J to 4 bases, leaving 3 bases not matched to a gene. Clones were sequenced by immunoSEQ multiplex PCR, and TCRdb holds only the in-frame ones, with some missing. The sample carries just under 65,000 clones, approximately 92% recorded once. The sequencing used peripheral blood mononuclear cells (PBMCs), collected before the fourth cycle of nivolumab. The clonotype was recovered from a human donor with classical Hodgkin lymphoma. The V and J genes are TRBV7-3 and TRBJ2-1; 9 positions match TRBD2. CDR3 bases: TGTGCCAGCAGCTTAGGGACTAGCAGATACAATGAGCAGTTCTTC. Protein: CASSLGTSRYNEQFF.